Listed below are T cell receptor beta chains from one sample, sequenced in a study of blood T cells in healthy people across ages. MiXCR, run by TCRdb on the 5' RACE reads, gives a single entry per CDR3 protein. The sample contains about 1.6 million distinct CDR3 sequences, approximately 32% of which appear only once. The sample was blood. Receptors originate from a woman in her twenties or thirties in good health. CDR3s include the opening cysteine and the closing phenylalanine or tryptophan. D genes are given only for firm matches. Clone size is given for some rows only: seen once, a few or many times, or a class if the clone is expanded.

D gene: TRBD1
clone size: .
CDR3 length: 19
V gene: TRBV24-1
J gene: TRBJ2-1
CDR3 DNA: TGTGCCACCAGTGCCTTTTCCACAGGGGGCCTCGGGGCCGGCAATGAGCAGTTCTTC
CDR3 protein: CATSAFSTGGLGAGNEQFF

D gene: .
clone size: .
CDR3 length: 15
V gene: TRBV28
J gene: TRBJ2-7
CDR3 DNA: TGTGCCAGCAGTACAAGGAGGGACGGACCCTACGAGCAGTACTTC
CDR3 protein: CASSTRRDGPYEQYF

D gene: TRBD1
clone size: .
CDR3 length: 16
V gene: TRBV6-2/TRBV6-3
J gene: TRBJ1-5
CDR3 DNA: TGTGCCAGCAGGAAATGGTTGACAGGGCTCAATCAGCCCCAGCATTTT
CDR3 protein: CASRKWLTGLNQPQHF

D gene: .
clone size: few
CDR3 length: 15
V gene: TRBV12-3/TRBV12-4
J gene: TRBJ1-5
CDR3 DNA: TGTGCCAGCAGTTCTCCCCAATCAAGCAATCAGCCCCAGCATTTT
CDR3 protein: CASSSPQSSNQPQHF

D gene: TRBD1
clone size: .
CDR3 length: 13
V gene: TRBV5-6
J gene: TRBJ1-1
CDR3 DNA: TGTGCCAGCGAAGACAGGGGAAACACTGAAGCTTTCTTT
CDR3 protein: CASEDRGNTEAFF

D gene: .
clone size: many
CDR3 length: 14
V gene: TRBV7-6
J gene: TRBJ2-7
CDR3 DNA: TGTGCCAGCAGCTTAAGCAGGAGCCCTAACGAGCAGTACTTC
CDR3 protein: CASSLSRSPNEQYF

D gene: TRBD2
clone size: many
CDR3 length: 13
V gene: TRBV29-1
J gene: TRBJ2-3
CDR3 DNA: TGCAGCGTTACTAGCGGCAACACAGATACGCAGTATTTT
CDR3 protein: CSVTSGNTDTQYF

D gene: .
clone size: few
CDR3 length: 14
V gene: TRBV3-1
J gene: TRBJ2-1
CDR3 DNA: TGTGCCAGCAGCCGCGACACTAGTTGGGATGAGCAGTTCTTC
CDR3 protein: CASSRDTSWDEQFF

D gene: .
clone size: few
CDR3 length: 10
V gene: TRBV7-9
J gene: TRBJ1-4
CDR3 DNA: TGTGCCCAGGGCGATGAAAAACTGTTTTTT
CDR3 protein: CAQGDEKLFF

D gene: .
clone size: few
CDR3 length: 16
V gene: TRBV9
J gene: TRBJ2-5
CDR3 DNA: TGTGCCAGCAGCCCCACCACAGGGCTCGGAATGGAGACCCAGTACTTC
CDR3 protein: CASSPTTGLGMETQYF

D gene: TRBD2
clone size: .
CDR3 length: 16
V gene: TRBV7-2
J gene: TRBJ2-7
CDR3 DNA: TGTGCCAGCAGCTTATTTGGCGCGGGAGTTTGGAACGAGCAGTACTTC
CDR3 protein: CASSLFGAGVWNEQYF